These 32 T cell receptor beta chains share one sample of origin, sequenced in a study of cytomegalovirus exposure and HLA in healthy donors. Sequencing was performed with immunoSEQ multiplex PCR; in TCRdb, only in-frame clones are kept and a portion is missing. This table has 100,000 or so clones, 85% appearing once. The sample comprised PBMCs. These receptors all stem from a man aged 18 to 30 in good health and CMV-seropositive.

This clone was seen more than once but under ten times. The V gene is TRBV18, the J gene TRBJ2-7; possibly TRBD2 for D (5 bases). CDR1 is KGHSH, CDR2 LQKENI, per germline. Trimming removed 4 bases from V and 3 bases from J, with 19 bases in between. The CDR3 runs 16 residues. The CDR3 spells CASSHYSGMSYYEQYV. The CDR3 DNA follows: TGTGCCAGCTCACACTACTCCGGGATGAGCTACTACGAGCAGTACGTC.

CDR3 sequence reads: CASSDGDYEQYF. CDR3 nucleotide sequence: TGTGCCAGCAGTGACGGGGACTACGAGCAGTACTTC. The V call is TRBV2, the J call TRBJ2-7; a weak D match, TRBD2 (5 bases). Germline values: CDR1 SNHLY, CDR2 FYNNEI. Trimming stripped 3 bases from V and 3 bases from J, with 6 bases between. This CDR3 comprises 12 residues.

The chain recombines TRBV29-1 with TRBJ2-7; TRBD2 agrees at 11 bases. The V segment lost 5 bases and the J segment 0 bases; nucleotides outside the gene matches: 3. Germline CDR1 reads SQVTM; CDR2 reads ANQGSEA. The CDR3 consists of 14 residues. CDR3 sequence reads: CSVLLAGGSYEQYF. DNA for the CDR3: TGCAGCGTTCTGCTAGCGGGGGGCTCCTACGAGCAGTACTTC.

V and J are TRBV28 and TRBJ2-7; D unresolved. Trimming shortened V by 7 bases and J by 4 bases, and 8 bases separated the two germline ends. This CDR3 is built from 11 residues. Germline V CDR1 and CDR2: MDHEN, SYDVKM. The CDR3 region has the DNA TGTGCCAGCAAATCCGGGTACGAGCAGTACTTC. As protein: CASKSGYEQYF.

The chain is built from TRBV2 and TRBJ1-2; D is unresolved. Germline V gene sequence: CDR1 SNHLY, CDR2 FYNNEI. V shed 2 bases and J shed 4 bases, with 17 bases lying between them. The CDR3 has 16 amino acids. The CDR3 DNA reads TGTGCCAGCAGTGAATGGGTCAGTACTACTTCCTATGGCTACACCTTC. It yields the protein CASSEWVSTTSYGYTF.

The chain employs TRBV15 and TRBJ2-3; 13 nucleotides align to TRBD2. V dropped 6 bases and J dropped 1; count of bases not matched to a gene: 13. The germline gives CDR1 LNHNV, CDR2 YYDKDF (reference sequence). This CDR3 is 19 amino acids long. The CDR3 bases are TGTGCCACCAGGCGACTAGCGGGAGGCCATCCGCCGGGCACAGATACGCAGTATTTT. This translates into CATRRLAGGHPPGTDTQYF.

The genes are TRBV5-6 and TRBJ1-4, with unresolved D. CDR1 is SGHDT and CDR2 is YYEEEE in the germline V gene. Trimming took 0 bases from V and 6 from J, leaving 9 bases between them. The CDR3 has 14 amino acids. CDR3 sequence: CASSLGDTDEKLFF. CDR3 DNA: TGTGCCAGCAGCTTGGGAGACACCGATGAAAAACTGTTTTTT.

The sample holds one count of this clone. The chain employs TRBV4-1 and TRBJ2-7; 9 bases align to TRBD1. Unmatched junction bases numbered 1, after V lost 11 bases and J lost 11 bases. Germline V gene lookup returns CDR1 MGHRA and CDR2 YSYEKL. The CDR3 sequence is 8 residues long. For the CDR3, the DNA is TGCGCCCGGGACAGGGAGTACTTC. Its protein is CARDREYF.

This clone appeared a single time. J is TRBJ2-7 and V is TRBV29-1; 9 bases are shared with TRBD1. The CDR3 loop spans 15 amino acids. V lost 3 bases and J lost 4; bases outside the gene matches: 10. The germline V gene encodes CDR1 SQVTM and CDR2 ANQGSEA. CDR3 sequence (DNA): TGCAGCGTTGAGTCGGGCACAGGGGGCGCATACGAGCAGTACTTC. Amino acid sequence: CSVESGTGGAYEQYF.

The chain uses TRBV6-6 and TRBJ2-7; the match to TRBD1 covers 9 bases. The junction had 8 bases not matched to a gene; V was cut back by 2 bases and J by 6 bases. This CDR3 has 15 amino acids. Germline V lookup: CDR1 MNHNY, CDR2 SVGAGI (reference sequence). In DNA form, the CDR3 reads TGTGCCAGCAGTTACCGCCCCGGGACAGGGCTCGAGCAGTACTTC. Its translation: CASSYRPGTGLEQYF.

The chain has TRBV30 and TRBJ1-1; 7 nucleotides match TRBD1. V shed 7 bases, J shed 0 bases, and the junction held 5 bases outside the gene matches. From germline, CDR1 is GTSNPN and CDR2 SVGIG (reference sequence). The CDR3 loop spans 13 amino acids. The CDR3 loop reads CAFYRGLNTEAFF. CDR3 bases: TGTGCCTTCTACAGGGGCTTGAACACTGAAGCTTTCTTT.

In its sample, this clone was seen a few times. The chain has TRBV4-2 and TRBJ2-7; 7 positions agree with TRBD1. The CDR3 runs 15 residues. The ends lost 3 bases at V and 5 bases at J; junction bases unmatched: 10. The germline CDR1 and CDR2 sequences are LGHNA and YNFKEQ. CDR3 in amino acids: CASSQPRDSWDEQYV. The CDR3 region has the DNA TGTGCCAGCAGCCAGCCCCGGGACAGCTGGGACGAGCAGTACGTC.

This sequence joins TRBV6-5 and TRBJ2-7; D is ambiguous. V was cut by 6 bases and J by 6 bases, with 18 bases left in between. Per germline, CDR1 MNHEY and CDR2 SVGAGI. CDR3 size: 14 residues. CDR3 sequence (DNA): TGTGCCAGCAGGGCCAGCACAGTGGTCCGCGAGCAGTACTTC. Its protein product is CASRASTVVREQYF.

This chain uses TRBV5-1 with TRBJ2-5, with 7 positions matching TRBD1. J gave up 2 bases and V 3 bases, and 7 bases lay outside the gene matches. This CDR3 comprises 15 residues. The V gene's germline CDR1 is SGHRS and CDR2 YFSETQ. The CDR3 region is CASSSQGMGQETQYF. In DNA, the CDR3 is TGCGCCAGCAGCTCACAGGGGATGGGGCAAGAGACCCAGTACTTC.

This chain uses TRBV5-4 with TRBJ2-3, with 7 bases fitting TRBD2. Germline trimming cut 1 base from V and 1 base from J; bases unmatched to any gene: 0. The CDR3 runs to 14 residues. CDR1 and CDR2 from the germline V gene are SGHNT and YYREEE (reference sequence). The CDR3 region has the DNA TGTGCCAGCAGCTTGAGCGGGGGCACAGATACGCAGTATTTT. Its translation is CASSLSGGTDTQYF.

The chain carries TRBV12-5 and TRBJ2-1; TRBD2 matches at 10 bases. Germline CDR1 LGHNT, CDR2 FRNRAP. The V segment lost 3 bases and the J segment 7 bases; nucleotides outside the gene matches: 12. This CDR3 contains 17 residues. The CDR3 protein is CASGLGLAANLGNEQFF. For the CDR3, the DNA is TGTGCTAGTGGTTTAGGACTAGCGGCCAACCTTGGGAATGAGCAGTTCTTC. The complete variable domain, with remaining parts taken from reference TRBV12-5 and TRBJ2-1, reads DARVTQTPRHKVTEMGQEVTMRCQPILGHNTVFWYRQTMMQGLELLAYFRNRAPLDDSGMPKDRFSAEMPDATLATLKIQPSEPRDSAVYFCASGLGLAANLGNEQFFGPGTRLTVL.

This clone was recorded only once. The rearrangement links TRBV6-6 to TRBJ1-3, with D unresolved. CDR3 size: 15 residues. V was shortened by 1 base and J by 0 bases, with 7 bases between the two germline ends. CDR1 MNHNY and CDR2 SVGAGI come from the germline V gene (reference sequence). The CDR3 is CASSYLADSGNTIYF. The CDR3 DNA is TGTGCCAGCAGTTACTTAGCTGACTCTGGAAACACCATATATTTT.

V gene TRBV27 combines with J gene TRBJ2-2; maybe TRBD1 (6 bases). The CDR3 runs 15 residues. With 7 bases removed from V and 3 bases from J, the gap between germline ends came to 15 bases. The germline CDR1 and CDR2 sequences are MNHEY and SMNVEV (reference sequence). The CDR3 DNA is TGTGCCAGCAAAGCAGGGGCGTTGCACACCGGGGAGCTGTTTTTT. It encodes CASKAGALHTGELFF.

The V gene is TRBV19, the J gene TRBJ1-1; D perhaps matches TRBD1 (5 bases). Germline-derived CDR1 and CDR2 are LNHDA and SQIVND (reference sequence). V gave up 5 bases and J gave up 3 bases, with 16 bases separating them. The CDR3 has 15 residues. The CDR3 is CASSLRQPGDTEAFF. The CDR3, as DNA: TGTGCCAGTAGTCTCCGACAGCCGGGGGACACTGAAGCTTTCTTT.

In DNA, the CDR3 is TGTGCCAGCAGCCCAGGACTAGCGGGAGACCAATCGTGGGAGCAGTTCTTC. Translation: CASSPGLAGDQSWEQFF. The V gene is TRBV7-3, the J gene TRBJ2-1, with 13 nucleotides matching TRBD2. Germline loops: CDR1 SGHTA, CDR2 FQGTGA. The CDR3 totals 17 residues. V lost 5 bases, J lost 10 bases, and 14 bases stayed unmatched. The entire variable domain, with the rest obtained from reference TRBV7-3 and TRBJ2-1, is as follows: GAGVSQTPSNKVTEKGKYVELRCDPISGHTALYWYRQSLGQGPEFLIYFQGTGAADDSGLPNDRFFAVRPEGSVSTLKIQRTERGDSAVYLCASSPGLAGDQSWEQFFGPGTRLTVL.

This chain joins TRBV5-4 and TRBJ2-2; 15 nucleotides match TRBD2. Germline V CDR1 and CDR2: SGHNT, YYREEE (reference sequence). V lost 1 base, J lost 0 bases, and 7 bases stayed unmatched. The CDR3 length is 20 residues. This CDR3 is CASSLWPGLAGGANTGELFF. DNA for the CDR3: TGTGCCAGCAGCTTGTGGCCGGGACTAGCGGGAGGTGCGAACACCGGGGAGCTGTTTTTT. The full variable domain, rest sourced from reference TRBV5-4 and TRBJ2-2, is ETGVTQSPTHLIKTRGQQVTLRCSSQSGHNTVSWYQQALGQGPQFIFQYYREEENGRGNFPPRFSGLQFPNYSSELNVNALELDDSALYLCASSLWPGLAGGANTGELFFGEGSRLTVL.

This chain joins TRBV19 and TRBJ1-1; TRBD1 agrees at 8 bases. Germline CDR1 and CDR2: LNHDA and SQIVND (reference sequence). After removal of 4 bases from V and 1 base from J, the junction contained 11 bases not matched to a gene. This CDR3 is 17 amino acids long. CDR3 region: CASSKAGTGQGNTEAFF. CDR3 in DNA: TGTGCCAGTAGTAAGGCCGGGACAGGCCAGGGGAACACTGAAGCTTTCTTT. The whole variable domain, filled in from reference TRBV19 and TRBJ1-1, reads DGGITQSPKYLFRKEGQNVTLSCEQNLNHDAMYWYRQDPGQGLRLIYYSQIVNDFQKGDIAEGYSVSREKKESFPLTVTSAQKNPTAFYLCASSKAGTGQGNTEAFFGQGTRLTVV.

V gene TRBV5-1 combines with J gene TRBJ2-5; 8 bases are shared with TRBD2. V was pared by 4 bases and J by 5 bases, with 7 bases of the junction left unmatched. The germline CDR1 and CDR2 sequences are SGHRS and YFSETQ. The CDR3 runs 14 residues. This CDR3 is CASSPGGSVETQYF. The CDR3, as DNA: TGCGCCAGCAGCCCGGGGGGGTCGGTGGAGACCCAGTACTTC. Complete variable domain (other parts from reference TRBV5-1 and TRBJ2-5): KAGVTQTPRYLIKTRGQQVTLSCSPISGHRSVSWYQQTPGQGLQFLFEYFSETQRNKGNFPGRFSGRQFSNSRSEMNVSTLELGDSALYLCASSPGGSVETQYFGPGTRLLVL.

This chain uses TRBV7-2 with TRBJ2-1; 9 nucleotides match TRBD2. Looked up from germline, CDR1 is SGHTA and CDR2 is FQGNSA. The CDR3 is 15 amino acids. Trimming removed 1 base from V and 5 bases from J; junction bases left unmatched: 3. This chain's CDR3 is CASSLVGGRDNEQFF. Here the CDR3 DNA reads TGTGCCAGCAGCTTAGTCGGCGGGAGGGACAATGAGCAGTTCTTC.

The chain combines TRBV7-9 with TRBJ1-5, with 8 bases fitting TRBD1. With V trimmed by 8 bases and J by 3 bases, 3 bases remained unmatched. The germline V gene has CDR1 SEHNR and CDR2 FQNEAQ (reference sequence). The CDR3 totals 13 residues. In DNA form, the CDR3 reads TGTGCCAGCGGGACAGGTTCCAATCAGCCCCAGCATTTT. As protein: CASGTGSNQPQHF.

The V and J genes are TRBV5-1 and TRBJ1-2, with 7 bases aligning to TRBD1. The germline V gene encodes CDR1 SGHRS and CDR2 YFSETQ. The CDR3 has 15 amino acids. V trimming: 0 bases; J trimming: 2 bases; junction bases outside the gene matches: 4. CDR3 region: CASSLVAGGNYGYTF. Written as DNA, the CDR3 is TGCGCCAGCAGCTTGGTGGCAGGGGGGAACTATGGCTACACCTTC.

This rearrangement joins TRBV27 to TRBJ2-2; TRBD1 agrees at 8 bases. The CDR3 length is 16 residues. The germline V gene encodes CDR1 MNHEY and CDR2 SMNVEV (reference sequence). The V segment lost 7 bases and the J segment 5 bases; nucleotides outside the gene matches: 12. The CDR3 here is CASNLKPGGWTGELFF. CDR3 bases: TGTGCCAGCAACCTAAAACCAGGGGGCTGGACCGGGGAGCTGTTTTTT.

V gene TRBV7-2 combines with J gene TRBJ2-1; D unresolved. Trimming pared 1 base from V and 5 bases from J, leaving 9 bases between. This CDR3 is built from 14 residues. From germline, CDR1 is SGHTA and CDR2 FQGNSA. DNA for the CDR3: TGTGCCAGCAGCTTAGGTCAAGCCAACAATGAGCAGTTCTTC. Its translation is CASSLGQANNEQFF.

The J gene is TRBJ1-5, the V gene TRBV6-5; 9 bases agree with TRBD1. The CDR3 consists of 15 residues. Germline CDR1 reads MNHEY; CDR2 reads SVGAGI. V shed 6 bases and J 5 bases; nucleotides not matched to a gene: 8. DNA of the CDR3: TGTGCCAGCAGATTCCGACAGGGGGGAGATCAGCCCCAGCATTTT. Its protein product is CASRFRQGGDQPQHF.

This clone was found once. This sequence joins TRBV27 and TRBJ2-2, with 14 bases fitting TRBD2. J lost 7 bases, V lost 0 bases, and 10 bases had no gene match. The CDR3 runs 19 residues. Germline lookup yields CDR1 MNHEY and CDR2 SMNVEV (reference sequence). The CDR3 loop is CASSLSGSWGLAGDGELFF. The DNA for the CDR3 is TGTGCCAGCAGTTTATCGGGGTCTTGGGGACTAGCGGGAGACGGGGAGCTGTTTTTT.

The J gene is TRBJ2-1, the V gene TRBV18, with D possibly TRBD1 on 6 matching bases. Germline CDR1 and CDR2: KGHSH and LQKENI. This CDR3 has 16 amino acids. With 1 base removed from V and 3 bases from J, the gap between germline ends came to 13 bases. As DNA, the CDR3 is TGTGCCAGCTCACCACAGCAAGCAGGGGACTACAATGAGCAGTTCTTC. Translation: CASSPQQAGDYNEQFF.

This clone occurred once. The chain links TRBV28 to TRBJ2-1; no clear D gene. V lost 6 bases to trimming and J lost 4 bases, with 13 bases between them. This CDR3 has 14 amino acids. Germline values: CDR1 MDHEN, CDR2 SYDVKM. CDR3 region: CASSQDVVYNEQFF. The CDR3 nucleotides read TGTGCCAGCAGCCAGGATGTCGTATACAATGAGCAGTTCTTC.